The sequence of this T cell receptor beta chain was determined in a study of shared clonotypes between healthy human individuals. Profiling relied on immunoSEQ multiplex PCR, and the TCRdb table lists in-frame clones only, not all of them. Of about 980,000 clones in the sample, less than 85% are singletons; the top ten hold over 1.3%. The CDR3 totals 16 residues. CDR1 is ENHRY, CDR2 SYGVKD, per germline. After removal of 0 bases from V and 6 bases from J, the junction contained 4 bases not matched to a gene. This clone was observed a few times. The sample was memory CD4+ T cells sorted from blood. Subset noted: CD45RA-negative fraction. This sequence was found in a man younger than 35 in good health. This sequence joins TRBV10-3 and TRBJ2-3; 12 bases map to TRBD2. The CDR3 loop is CAISESTSGRMDTQYF. DNA of the CDR3: TGTGCCATCAGTGAGTCGACTAGCGGGAGAATGGATACGCAGTATTTT.